These T cell receptor beta chains were read from a single sample in a study of T-cell memory formation after mild COVID-19. TCRdb used MiXCR to reprocess the 5' RACE reads, holding one entry per CDR3 protein. The sample has fewer than 600,000 distinct CDR3 sequences; roughly 21% are singletons. Sequenced material: PBMCs or a T cell subset sorted from them (not recorded which). These receptors all stem from an adult woman who had mild COVID-19 (a few samples of this study predate the infection). Cell type and time point are not known. Both conserved end residues are trimmed from each CDR3.

V: TRBV14
J: TRBJ2-1
CDR3: ASSQEGASGSSYNEQF

V: TRBV20-1
J: TRBJ2-7
CDR3: SARPGTGWDYEQY

V: TRBV20-1
J: TRBJ1-5
CDR3: SAHAGAQH

V: TRBV4-2
J: TRBJ2-1
CDR3: ASSPQLRKIYNEQF

V: TRBV7-8
J: TRBJ2-7
CDR3: ASSLDRVSYEQY

V: TRBV18
J: TRBJ1-5
CDR3: ASSPNQGEQPQH

V: TRBV4-3
J: TRBJ2-7
CDR3: ASSQDRWYEQY

V: TRBV4-3
J: TRBJ1-2
CDR3: ASRAGQEGYT

V: TRBV3-1
J: TRBJ2-1
CDR3: ASSPQPGTGGYEQF

V: TRBV7-8
J: TRBJ2-5
CDR3: ASSQRDRIKETQY

V: TRBV2
J: TRBJ2-1
CDR3: ASIRRGRDEQF

V: TRBV19
J: TRBJ2-7
CDR3: ASSQLAGDSYEQY

V: TRBV29-1
J: TRBJ2-7
CDR3: SVVSGIHYEQY

V: TRBV28
J: TRBJ2-5
CDR3: ASSLGSEGMETQY

V: TRBV4-1
J: TRBJ2-7
CDR3: ASSQGETGGYEQY

V: TRBV7-6
J: TRBJ2-1
CDR3: ASSLGQGIGNEQF

V: TRBV10-3
J: TRBJ2-3
CDR3: AISSHGGDTQY

V: TRBV7-6
J: TRBJ1-6
CDR3: ASSPGDRGSNSPLH

V: TRBV6-2/TRBV6-3
J: TRBJ1-3
CDR3: ASSKDTSGNTIY

V: TRBV7-9
J: TRBJ1-2
CDR3: ASSPEGQYGYT

V: TRBV7-9
J: TRBJ1-2
CDR3: ASSPLTNGYGYT

V: TRBV7-2
J: TRBJ1-2
CDR3: ASSPSGQANYGYT

V: TRBV19
J: TRBJ1-2
CDR3: ASNPRAGGNYGYT

V: TRBV29-1
J: TRBJ1-1
CDR3: SVEEGNTEAF

V: TRBV12-3/TRBV12-4
J: TRBJ1-1
CDR3: ASRRGNTEAF

V: TRBV5-1
J: TRBJ1-2
CDR3: ASSPRQSGNYGYT

V: TRBV12-3/TRBV12-4
J: TRBJ1-2
CDR3: ASSRGRTGTYGYT

V: TRBV6-6
J: TRBJ2-7
CDR3: ASSYLERYEQY

V: TRBV4-1
J: TRBJ1-1
CDR3: ASSQDLRRVYTEAF

V: TRBV4-2
J: TRBJ2-7
CDR3: ASSQGAAEQY

V: TRBV20-1
J: TRBJ1-2
CDR3: SARDRPSRDSAYGYT

V: TRBV7-9
J: TRBJ2-3
CDR3: ASSAAGTSGYTDTQY

V: TRBV14
J: TRBJ2-1
CDR3: ASSQRKLGISVNNEQF

V: TRBV6-2/TRBV6-3
J: TRBJ2-5
CDR3: ASSPGLLQY

V: TRBV11-3
J: TRBJ2-1
CDR3: ASSFPGLAAWDEQF

V: TRBV3-1
J: TRBJ1-5
CDR3: ASSQGTGRNQPQH

V: TRBV4-1
J: TRBJ2-5
CDR3: ASSQTPTGQETQY

V: TRBV7-9
J: TRBJ1-5
CDR3: ASSATGWNQPQH

V: TRBV2
J: TRBJ2-3
CDR3: ASSPGTGSTDTHY

V: TRBV6-2/TRBV6-3
J: TRBJ2-4
CDR3: ASSAQGAERDIQY

V: TRBV12-3/TRBV12-4
J: TRBJ2-5
CDR3: ASSNPPGGTQY

V: TRBV12-3/TRBV12-4
J: TRBJ1-3
CDR3: ASSRLGGHSTIY

V: TRBV10-3
J: TRBJ2-7
CDR3: ATQTSGVYEQY

V: TRBV12-3/TRBV12-4
J: TRBJ1-6
CDR3: ASSFGRGRSPLH

V: TRBV12-3/TRBV12-4
J: TRBJ1-2
CDR3: ASSFGLQGAFGYT

V: TRBV4-1
J: TRBJ2-7
CDR3: ASSLRWDDPNYEQY

V: TRBV18
J: TRBJ1-4
CDR3: ASSPGDRGEKLF

V: TRBV25-1
J: TRBJ1-2
CDR3: ASSSGTNTLANYGYT

V: TRBV7-3
J: TRBJ1-6
CDR3: ASSSTGPYNSPLH